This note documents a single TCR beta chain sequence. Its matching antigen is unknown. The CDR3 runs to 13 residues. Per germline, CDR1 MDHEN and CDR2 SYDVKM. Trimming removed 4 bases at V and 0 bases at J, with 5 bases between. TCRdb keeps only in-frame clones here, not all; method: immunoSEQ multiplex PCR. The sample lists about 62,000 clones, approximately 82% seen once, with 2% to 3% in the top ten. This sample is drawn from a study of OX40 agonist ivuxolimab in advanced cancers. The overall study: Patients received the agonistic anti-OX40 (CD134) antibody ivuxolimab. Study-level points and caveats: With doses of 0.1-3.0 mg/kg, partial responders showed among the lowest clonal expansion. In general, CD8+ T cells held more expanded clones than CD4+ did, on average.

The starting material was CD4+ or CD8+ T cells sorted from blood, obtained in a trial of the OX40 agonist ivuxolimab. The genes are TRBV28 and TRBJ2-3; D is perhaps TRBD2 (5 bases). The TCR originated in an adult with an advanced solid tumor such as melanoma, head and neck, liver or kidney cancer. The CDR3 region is CASSWTSTDTQYF. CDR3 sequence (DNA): TGTGCCAGCAGTTGGACTAGCACAGATACGCAGTATTTT.